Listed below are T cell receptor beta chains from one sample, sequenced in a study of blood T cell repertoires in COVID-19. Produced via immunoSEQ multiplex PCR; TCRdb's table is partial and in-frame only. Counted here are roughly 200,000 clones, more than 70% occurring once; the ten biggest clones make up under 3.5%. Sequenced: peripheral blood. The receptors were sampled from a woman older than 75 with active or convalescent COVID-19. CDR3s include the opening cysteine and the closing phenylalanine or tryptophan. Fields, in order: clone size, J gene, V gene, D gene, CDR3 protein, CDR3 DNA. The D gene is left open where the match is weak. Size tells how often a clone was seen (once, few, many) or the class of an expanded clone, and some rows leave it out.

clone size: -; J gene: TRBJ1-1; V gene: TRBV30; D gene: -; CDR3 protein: CAWSGPLAAFF; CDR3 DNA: TGTGCCTGGAGTGGGCCGTTGGCAGCTTTCTTT
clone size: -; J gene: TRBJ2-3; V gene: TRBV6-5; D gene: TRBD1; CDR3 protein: CASSSDRPSTDTQYF; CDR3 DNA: TGTGCCAGCAGTTCGGACAGGCCAAGCACAGATACGCAGTATTTT
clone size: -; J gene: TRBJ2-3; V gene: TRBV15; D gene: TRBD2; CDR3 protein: CATSRIGTSGGTDTQYF; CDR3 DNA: TGTGCCACCAGCAGAATAGGGACTAGCGGGGGAACAGATACGCAGTATTTT
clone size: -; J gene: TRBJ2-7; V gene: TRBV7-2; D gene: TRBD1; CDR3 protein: CASTGDRGYEQYF; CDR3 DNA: TGTGCCAGCACCGGAGACAGGGGTTACGAGCAGTACTTC
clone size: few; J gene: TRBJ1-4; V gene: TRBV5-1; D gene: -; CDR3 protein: CASSLGQTNEKLFF; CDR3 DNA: TGCGCCAGCAGCTTGGGTCAGACTAATGAAAAACTGTTTTTT
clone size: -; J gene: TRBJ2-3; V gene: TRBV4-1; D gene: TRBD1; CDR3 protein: CASSPLTGDTQYF; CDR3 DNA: TGCGCCAGCAGCCCGCTGACAGGGGATACGCAGTATTTT
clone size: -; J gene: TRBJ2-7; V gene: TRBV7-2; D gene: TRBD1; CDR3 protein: CASSKLGQVYEQYF; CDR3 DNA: TGTGCCAGCAGCAAACTCGGACAGGTCTACGAGCAGTACTTC
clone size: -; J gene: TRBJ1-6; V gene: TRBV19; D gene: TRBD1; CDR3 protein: CASSPTGGRSPLHF; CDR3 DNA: TGTGCCAGTAGCCCGACAGGGGGCAGGTCACCCCTCCACTTT
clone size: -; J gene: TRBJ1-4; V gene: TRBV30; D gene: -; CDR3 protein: CAWRTRGRGEKLFF; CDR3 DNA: TGTGCCTGGAGAACTCGAGGGAGAGGAGAAAAACTGTTTTTT
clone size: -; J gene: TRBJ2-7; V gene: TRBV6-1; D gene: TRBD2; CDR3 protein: CASSEASGSPYYEQYF; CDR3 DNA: TGTGCCAGCAGTGAAGCCAGCGGGAGCCCCTACTACGAGCAGTACTTC
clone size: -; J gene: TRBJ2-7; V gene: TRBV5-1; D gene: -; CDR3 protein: CASSPDSLSYEQYF; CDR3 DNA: TGCGCCAGCAGCCCTGACAGCCTCTCCTACGAGCAGTACTTC